This is a list of T cell receptor beta chains from one sample in a study of metastatic and nonmetastatic thyroid tumors. TCRdb reprocessed the PCR reads using MiXCR. The sample has around 27,000 clones, around 14% seen once; the top ten hold approximately 3.3%. Sequencing input: blood. The receptors come from a female donor with papillary thyroid cancer or a benign thyroid nodule (not recorded which). Some clones in this sample may be carry-over from other donors' samples. Each CDR3 is given with its conserved first and last residue. Fields, in order: CDR3 DNA, CDR3 protein, clone size, V gene, J gene, D gene. A D gene is named only where the DNA matches it firmly. Rows may omit the clone size; those that give it use once, few, many or a size class.

TGTGCCAGCAAGGACAGTGTGGGGATTCAGTACTTC	CASKDSVGIQYF	-	TRBV6-1	TRBJ2-4	-
TGTGCCAGCAGTCTTCATCCGACAGGGGGCGACGAGCAGTACTTC	CASSLHPTGGDEQYF	medium-sized	TRBV27	TRBJ2-7	TRBD1
TGTGCCAGCAGCGTAGGGAACAGGGCCCACGAGCAGTACTTC	CASSVGNRAHEQYF	many	TRBV9	TRBJ2-7	-
TGTGCCAGCAGCTTTGGAGCCCGGACTGCCCAAGAGACCCAGTACTTC	CASSFGARTAQETQYF	-	TRBV5-6	TRBJ2-5	-
TGTGCCAGCGGCCGGCCTTACGGGGTGAACACTGAAGCTTTCTTT	CASGRPYGVNTEAFF	few	TRBV28	TRBJ1-1	-
TGTGCCAGCAGTTCCACAGGGGAGGGCTACACCTTC	CASSSTGEGYTF	-	TRBV6-9	TRBJ1-2	TRBD1
TGTGCCAGCAGCCCGGACAGGGTTCGCGTGCAGTACTTC	CASSPDRVRVQYF	many	TRBV28	TRBJ2-7	TRBD1
TGCGCCAGCAGCCGGCAACTCACAGATACGCAGTATTTT	CASSRQLTDTQYF	many	TRBV10-1	TRBJ2-3	-
TGTGCCAGCAGTTTATCGAACGGCTACGAGCAGTACTTC	CASSLSNGYEQYF	many	TRBV27	TRBJ2-7	-
TGTGCCAACGGGACAGGGTCGAGCTCTGGAAACACCATATATTTT	CANGTGSSSGNTIYF	medium-sized	TRBV6-1	TRBJ1-3	TRBD1
TGTGCCAGCGGGACGCTAGCGGCTAACAATGAGCAGTTCTTC	CASGTLAANNEQFF	many	TRBV27	TRBJ2-1	TRBD2
TGCGCCAGCAGTCCAGGACAGGGTTCTGGAAACACCATATATTTT	CASSPGQGSGNTIYF	many	TRBV4-1	TRBJ1-3	TRBD1
TGTGCCAGTACCCTAACCGGGACAGGATATACGGATACGCAGTATTTT	CASTLTGTGYTDTQYF	many	TRBV19	TRBJ2-3	TRBD1
TGCGCCAGCACTCAACCCTGCTACTCCTACGAGCAGCACTTC	CASTQPCYSYEQHF	-	TRBV10-1	TRBJ2-7	-
TGTGCCGGCAAGCCCTCTTGCGGGGCCAACGTCCTGACTTTC	CAGKPSCGANVLTF	medium-sized	TRBV19	TRBJ2-6	-
TGTGCCAGCAGTTGGATGTTAGCGGGAGTTGTTCAGGCCGGCGAGCTGTTTTTT	CASSWMLAGVVQAGELFF	few	TRBV6-2/TRBV6-3	TRBJ2-2	TRBD2
TGTGCCAGCAGTGTAGGACAGGGCTTTCAGCCCCAGCATTTT	CASSVGQGFQPQHF	many	TRBV2	TRBJ1-5	TRBD1
TGTGCCACCACGGGACTAGCGGGAGACAATGAGCAGTTCTTC	CATTGLAGDNEQFF	many	TRBV27	TRBJ2-1	TRBD2
TGTGCCAGCAGTTTATGGACTAGCGGGAACACCGGGGAGCTGTTTTTT	CASSLWTSGNTGELFF	medium-sized	TRBV28	TRBJ2-2	TRBD2
TGTGCCAGCAGCTTCAGGGAAACACCCCCCTACAATGAGCAGTTCTTC	CASSFRETPPYNEQFF	-	TRBV11-1	TRBJ2-1	-
TGTGCCAGCTCACCGAGGGAGCAGGCGGGGAATGAGCAGTTCTTC	CASSPREQAGNEQFF	many	TRBV18	TRBJ2-1	-
TGTGCCAGCAGCCAAGTTACGGACAGGGGCCACAATGAGCAGTTCTTC	CASSQVTDRGHNEQFF	few	TRBV3-1	TRBJ2-1	TRBD1
TGTGCCAGCAGCTTAGCTTCTGGCGGGGGAGATACGCAGTATTTT	CASSLASGGGDTQYF	many	TRBV7-2	TRBJ2-3	TRBD2
TGTGCCAGCACTCCCTGGGGGACTAGCAGTTCGAACACCGGGGAGCTGTTTTTT	CASTPWGTSSSNTGELFF	many	TRBV6-6	TRBJ2-2	TRBD2
TGTGCCAGCAGCCAGGGACTAGCGGGTTCGGAGACCCAGTACTTC	CASSQGLAGSETQYF	many	TRBV11-2	TRBJ2-5	TRBD2
TGTGCCAGCAGTGAATCTAGCTCCCCGAACACCGTGGAGCTGTTTTTT	CASSESSSPNTVELFF	few	TRBV27	TRBJ2-2	-
TGTGCCCTCCGGACAGGGTCCGACAATGAGCAGTTCTTC	CALRTGSDNEQFF	many	TRBV10-3	TRBJ2-1	TRBD1
TGTGCCAGCAGCGCGTTGAGGGGGGGCGATAATTCACCCCTCCACTTT	CASSALRGGDNSPLHF	many	TRBV11-2	TRBJ1-6	-
TGTGCCAGCAGTGAGTCCGGGTACTACAATGAGCAGTTCTTC	CASSESGYYNEQFF	many	TRBV25-1	TRBJ2-1	-
TGTGCCAGTAGTTTCCGGACAGGGGAAAGCAATCAGCCCCAGCATTTT	CASSFRTGESNQPQHF	many	TRBV19	TRBJ1-5	TRBD1
TGTGCTAGCAGCCGTGGACAGTACTACGAGCAGTACTTC	CASSRGQYYEQYF	many	TRBV7-7	TRBJ2-7	-
TGTGCCAGCAGCAGGGACTCCGGGACAGGAAATGAAAAACTGTTTTTT	CASSRDSGTGNEKLFF	many	TRBV7-2	TRBJ1-4	TRBD1
TGTGCCAGCAGTGGATCGCCAGATACGCAGTATTTT	CASSGSPDTQYF	many	TRBV27	TRBJ2-3	-
TGCAGTGCCCCCCGGACAGGGCTCACCGGGGAGCTGTACTTC	CSAPRTGLTGELYF	once	TRBV20-1	TRBJ2-7	TRBD1
TGTGCCAGCAGCCCCCCCCGGGGAATGAACACTGAAGCTTTCTTT	CASSPPRGMNTEAFF	many	TRBV7-9	TRBJ1-1	-
TGTGCCAGCACGACCGGACAGGGCGGGCATGGCTACACCTTC	CASTTGQGGHGYTF	few	TRBV28	TRBJ1-2	TRBD1
TGCGCCAGCAGCTTGGAGGGACGGTACACAGATACGCAGTATTTT	CASSLEGRYTDTQYF	-	TRBV5-1	TRBJ2-3	-
TGCGCCAGCAGTGGGTCTAGAGCTAACTATGGCTACACCTTC	CASSGSRANYGYTF	many	TRBV10-2	TRBJ1-2	-
TGCAGTGCCATTACTAACTACGGGCCCTACAATGAGCAGTTCTTC	CSAITNYGPYNEQFF	many	TRBV20-1	TRBJ2-1	-
TGTGCCAGCAGTTTATCGTGGAGGGGGGCCACAGATACGCAGTATTTT	CASSLSWRGATDTQYF	many	TRBV27	TRBJ2-3	-
TGTGCCAGCAGCTACGGGAGGCCGGGGGATGAGCAGTTCTTC	CASSYGRPGDEQFF	many	TRBV6-1	TRBJ2-1	TRBD2
TGTGCCTGGAGTAAAAAAGTTCTAGCGGGAGGATTGAACACCGGGGAGCTGTTTTTT	CAWSKKVLAGGLNTGELFF	medium-sized	TRBV30	TRBJ2-2	TRBD2
TGTGCCAGCAGCTTAGAGTCCCGCGGGAGGGCCTTAAATGAGCAGTTCTTC	CASSLESRGRALNEQFF	-	TRBV11-2	TRBJ2-1	TRBD2
TGTGCCAGCTGCATGGGACAGGACACTGAAGCTTTCTTT	CASCMGQDTEAFF	-	TRBV11-2	TRBJ1-1	TRBD1
TGTGCCAGCAGCGTAGGGGGTAACGCAAGGAATGAGCAGTTCTTC	CASSVGGNARNEQFF	many	TRBV9	TRBJ2-1	-
TGTGCCAGCAGTTATCCCCCCGCCTACGAGCAGTACTTC	CASSYPPAYEQYF	many	TRBV6-1	TRBJ2-7	-
TGTGCCAGCAGCCCTGGACTCGGGGTCCATGAGCAGTTCTTC	CASSPGLGVHEQFF	few	TRBV27	TRBJ2-1	-
TGCAGTGCCGCCTCTAATCGGGCGAGGTCTTACAATGAGCAGTTCTTC	CSAASNRARSYNEQFF	medium-sized	TRBV20-1	TRBJ2-1	-
TGCGCCAGCAACCGAGAGGACAGGGGGAACACTGAAGCTTTCTTT	CASNREDRGNTEAFF	few	TRBV10-1	TRBJ1-1	TRBD1
TGCGCCAGCAAAGGAGATCTTTACTCTGGAAACACCATATATTTT	CASKGDLYSGNTIYF	many	TRBV10-2	TRBJ1-3	-
TGTGCCAGCAGTGAAAAAGGCCAAACTGAAGCTTTCTTT	CASSEKGQTEAFF	few	TRBV6-1	TRBJ1-1	-
TGTGCCAGCAGCCTAGCGGGAGGGGAAAACATTCAGTACTTC	CASSLAGGENIQYF	many	TRBV11-3	TRBJ2-4	TRBD2
TGCAGTGCCCGGACTCACCCCGGCAATGAGCAGTTCTTC	CSARTHPGNEQFF	-	TRBV20-1	TRBJ2-1	-
TGCAGTGCTAAGACAGGGGGCGAAAATCAGCCCCAGCATTTT	CSAKTGGENQPQHF	many	TRBV20-1	TRBJ1-5	TRBD1
TGTGCCAGCAGTTGGCGAGACAGGGCAAATGAGCAGTTCTTC	CASSWRDRANEQFF	medium-sized	TRBV6-1	TRBJ2-1	TRBD1